These 27 T cell receptor beta chains were all obtained from the same sample, sequenced in a study of lymphopenia after photon versus proton radiotherapy. The method was immunoSEQ multiplex PCR; TCRdb's version includes in-frame clones alone and lacks a portion of them. The table records around 160,000 clones, more than 85% of them present only once. The source was peripheral blood, collected from a patient treated with photon-based radiotherapy. These receptors all come from a man in his fifties with gastric cancer.

The chain joins TRBV27 to TRBJ2-6; D not certain. CDR3 length equals 14 residues. Germline V CDR1 and CDR2: MNHEY, SMNVEV (reference sequence). V dropped 5 bases and J dropped 0 bases, with 5 bases sitting between them. The CDR3 loop reads CASSVSSGANVLTF. CDR3 nucleotide sequence: TGTGCCAGCAGTGTAAGCTCTGGGGCCAACGTCCTGACTTTC.

In its sample, this clone was seen a few times. V is TRBV4-3 and J is TRBJ2-1, with TRBD2 identical over 8 bases. Germline V lookup: CDR1 LGHNA, CDR2 YSLEER. With 4 bases clipped from V and 6 bases from J, the junction kept 11 bases outside the gene matches. The CDR3 spans 16 residues. DNA of the CDR3: TGCGCCAGCAGCCCCCCGCCGGGACTAGGGGGCAATGAGCAGTTCTTC. This gives the protein CASSPPPGLGGNEQFF.

This clone was observed a single time. The rearrangement joins TRBV7-2 to TRBJ2-7; D is unclear. V lost 0 bases and J 7 bases, leaving 10 bases between the germline ends. The CDR3 loop spans 13 amino acids. Germline V gives CDR1 SGHTA, CDR2 FQGNSA. The CDR3: CASSLASVNEQYF. CDR3 DNA: TGTGCCAGCAGCTTAGCGTCCGTAAATGAGCAGTACTTC. The entire variable domain, with the rest obtained from reference TRBV7-2 and TRBJ2-7, is as follows: GAGVSQSPSNKVTEKGKDVELRCDPISGHTALYWYRQSLGQGLEFLIYFQGNSAPDKSGLPSDRFSAERTGGSVSTLTIQRTQQEDSAVYLCASSLASVNEQYFGPGTRLTVT.

This chain connects TRBV5-4 to TRBJ1-5; 7 bases match TRBD1. Germline V lookup: CDR1 SGHNT, CDR2 YYREEE (reference sequence). The CDR3 runs 12 residues. With V trimmed by 4 bases and J by 7 bases, 2 bases remained unmatched. CDR3 nucleotide sequence: TGTGCCAGCAGCCTCAGGGGGCAGCCCCAGCATTTT. It codes for CASSLRGQPQHF.

This chain connects TRBV18 to TRBJ1-3; D is perhaps TRBD1 (5 bases). Trimming stripped 1 base from V and 2 bases from J, with 9 bases between. From germline, CDR1 is KGHSH and CDR2 LQKENI. CDR3 size: 15 residues. CDR3 amino acids: CASSPRQGAGNTIYF. In DNA, the CDR3 is TGTGCCAGCTCACCACGGCAGGGCGCTGGAAACACCATATATTTT.

This clone was counted a single time. This chain uses TRBV5-1 with TRBJ1-3; TRBD1 might be the D (6 bases). The CDR3 extends over 14 amino acids. The V end lost 3 bases, the J end lost 6 bases, and 13 bases lay between the germline ends. Germline values: CDR1 SGHRS, CDR2 YFSETQ. In DNA, the CDR3 is TGCGCCAGCAGCTCCCAGGCAGGGGAAAACACCATATATTTT. Encoded protein: CASSSQAGENTIYF.

This clone was seen a few times. The chain is built from TRBV2 and TRBJ1-2, with no clear D. This CDR3 is built from 12 residues. Trimming took 5 bases from V and 5 from J, leaving 9 bases between them. Germline V gene sequence: CDR1 SNHLY, CDR2 FYNNEI. CDR3 in amino acids: CASSLGHYGYTF. The CDR3 DNA reads TGTGCCAGCAGTTTAGGGCATTATGGCTACACCTTC. Full variable domain (remainder filled in from reference TRBV2 and TRBJ1-2): EPEVTQTPSHQVTQMGQEVILRCVPISNHLYFYWYRQILGQKVEFLVSFYNNEISEKSEIFDDQFSVERPDGSNFTLKIRSTKLEDSAMYFCASSLGHYGYTFGSGTRLTVV.

This chain connects TRBV2 to TRBJ1-3; perhaps TRBD1 as D (6 bases). Germline V gives CDR1 SNHLY, CDR2 FYNNEI. V was pared by 9 bases and J by 0 bases, with 12 bases between. The CDR3 has 14 residues. Here the CDR3 reads CASTDRRSGNTIYF. As DNA, the CDR3 is TGTGCCAGTACCGACAGGCGCTCTGGAAACACCATATATTTT.

The chain recombines TRBV30 with TRBJ1-1; 7 bases match TRBD1. J was trimmed by 4 bases and V by 3 bases; bases with no gene match: 2. CDR3 length: 12 residues. Germline V gene lookup returns CDR1 GTSNPN and CDR2 SVGIG (reference sequence). Here the CDR3 DNA reads TGTGCCTGGAGGTGGGACAGCACTGAAGCTTTCTTT. This translates into CAWRWDSTEAFF.

J is TRBJ2-2 and V is TRBV5-4; the D gene is possibly TRBD1 (7 bases). CDR1 and CDR2 from the germline V gene are SGHNT and YYREEE (reference sequence). V was cut by 3 bases and J by 2 bases, with 11 bases left in between. CDR3 length: 15 residues. The CDR3 region is CASSSGGTNTGELFF. CDR3 DNA sequence: TGTGCCAGCAGCTCAGGGGGGACTAACACCGGGGAGCTGTTTTTT. Supplemented by reference TRBV5-4 and TRBJ2-2, the full variable domain reads ETGVTQSPTHLIKTRGQQVTLRCSSQSGHNTVSWYQQALGQGPQFIFQYYREEENGRGNFPPRFSGLQFPNYSSELNVNALELDDSALYLCASSSGGTNTGELFFGEGSRLTVL.

CDR3 in DNA: TGTGCCAGCAGTATTCAGCGCGAGCAGTACTTC. Its translation is CASSIQREQYF. The chain carries TRBV28 and TRBJ2-7; D gene uncertain. CDR3 length equals 11 residues. Trimming removed 5 bases from V and 6 bases from J, with 8 bases in between. Germline CDR1 is MDHEN and CDR2 is SYDVKM. Based on the CDR3 plus reference TRBV28 and TRBJ2-7, the full variable domain is DVKVTQSSRYLVKRTGEKVFLECVQDMDHENMFWYRQDPGLGLRLIYFSYDVKMKEKGDIPEGYSVSREKKERFSLILESASTNQTSMYLCASSIQREQYFGPGTRLTVT.

This clone was seen only a few times. At one end the junction does not follow the germline gene, possibly because of a read error. J is TRBJ2-7 and V is TRBV28; 7 nucleotides align to TRBD1. Germline-derived CDR1 and CDR2 are MDHEN and SYDVKM. This CDR3 region has 16 residues. CDR3 region: CASSLSPGTVSSEQYF. The DNA for the CDR3 is TGTGCCAGCAGTTTAAGCCCAGGGACAGTCTCCTCCGAGCAGTACTTC.

The chain recombines TRBV11-2 with TRBJ2-4; 10 bases are a match to TRBD2. This CDR3 contains 14 residues. The germline CDR1 and CDR2 sequences are SGHAT and FQNNGV. With 7 bases clipped from V and 7 bases from J, the junction kept 7 bases outside the gene matches. CDR3 sequence (DNA): TGTGCCAGCACCCCCATTAGCGGGAGGAACATTCAGTACTTC. Residues: CASTPISGRNIQYF.

The chain joins TRBV6-1 to TRBJ2-7; D call uncertain. The V end lost 4 bases, the J end lost 0 bases, and 7 bases lay between the germline ends. Germline values: CDR1 MNHNS, CDR2 SASEGT. The CDR3 spans 13 residues. This chain's CDR3 is CASSVSDSYEQYF. The CDR3 coding sequence is TGTGCCAGCAGTGTGAGCGACTCCTACGAGCAGTACTTC.

Here the CDR3 DNA reads TGTGCCAGCTCACCAGGGTTGAGTGAAAAACTGTTTTTT. Amino acid sequence: CASSPGLSEKLFF. This chain connects TRBV18 to TRBJ1-4; no clear D gene. The CDR3 runs 13 residues. Germline V gene lookup returns CDR1 KGHSH and CDR2 LQKENI. V lost 2 bases and J lost 7, with 8 bases in between.

The chain combines TRBV7-9 with TRBJ2-1, with 11 bases fitting TRBD2. The junction had 8 bases not matched to a gene; V was cut back by 2 bases and J by 5 bases. Germline CDR1 reads SEHNR; CDR2 reads FQNEAQ (reference sequence). The CDR3 has 17 residues. The CDR3 spells CASSLPRLAGKNNEQFF. The CDR3 DNA is TGTGCCAGCAGCTTACCCCGACTAGCGGGAAAGAACAATGAGCAGTTCTTC. Using reference TRBV7-9 and TRBJ2-1 for the parts outside the CDR3, the full variable domain is DTGVSQNPRHKITKRGQNVTFRCDPISEHNRLYWYRQTLGQGPEFLTYFQNEAQLEKSRLLSDRFSAERPKGSFSTLEIQRTEQGDSAMYLCASSLPRLAGKNNEQFFGPGTRLTVL.

The V call is TRBV7-9, the J call TRBJ2-1; unclear D gene. Trimming removed 5 bases from V and 3 bases from J, with 8 bases in between. CDR1 and CDR2 from the germline V gene are SEHNR and FQNEAQ (reference sequence). This CDR3 is built from 13 residues. Written as DNA, the CDR3 is TGTGCCAGCAGCCTTCTTTACTACAATGAGCAGTTCTTC. This codes for CASSLLYYNEQFF.

J is TRBJ2-7 and V is TRBV29-1; 8 bases match TRBD1. CDR1 is SQVTM and CDR2 is ANQGSEA in the germline V gene. With 6 bases clipped from V and 1 base from J, the junction kept 5 bases outside the gene matches. This CDR3 has 13 amino acids. The CDR3, as DNA: TGCAGCGTCGGACAGGGCGAATCCTACGAGCAGTACTTC. Amino acids: CSVGQGESYEQYF.

V gene TRBV7-2 combines with J gene TRBJ2-7, with D unclear. CDR3 length: 14 residues. The germline gives CDR1 SGHTA, CDR2 FQGNSA. V was shortened by 2 bases and J by 2 bases, with 10 bases between the two germline ends. The CDR3 DNA reads as TGTGCCAGCAGCTTAAGGCAATTAACCTACGAGCAGTACTTC. Its translation: CASSLRQLTYEQYF.

V and J are TRBV11-1 and TRBJ1-2; TRBD1 is a possible D gene (5 bases). V gave up 5 bases and J gave up 5 bases, with 12 bases separating them. Germline V CDR1 and CDR2: SGHAT, FQDESV (reference sequence). The CDR3 contains 13 residues. The CDR3 DNA sequence: TGTGCCAGCAGCCAAGGGGCTGGGTATGGCTACACCTTC. This encodes CASSQGAGYGYTF.

Here the CDR3 reads CASITTGLNEQFF. CDR3 bases: TGTGCCAGCATTACGACAGGACTCAATGAGCAGTTCTTC. This rearrangement joins TRBV6-1 to TRBJ2-1, with D perhaps TRBD1 (6 bases). V was clipped by 7 bases and J by 6 bases, with 13 bases between them. CDR1 and CDR2 (germline): MNHNS, SASEGT. The CDR3 has 13 amino acids.

The rearrangement links TRBV10-1 to TRBJ2-1, with unresolved D. Trimming pared 3 bases from V and 0 bases from J, leaving 6 bases between. CDR3 length: 14 amino acids. The V gene's germline CDR1 is WNHNN and CDR2 SYGVQD (reference sequence). The CDR3 DNA is TGCGCCAGCAGTGACGGCTACTCCTACAATGAGCAGTTCTTC. Translating it yields CASSDGYSYNEQFF.

In DNA form, the CDR3 reads TGTGCCAGCAGTTTACAGGGGGGGATGAAGTACTTC. Its translation is CASSLQGGMKYF. V and J are TRBV6-1 and TRBJ2-7, with D perhaps matching TRBD1 (8 bases). Trimming removed 5 bases at V and 11 bases at J, with 16 bases between. The CDR3 contains 12 residues. The V gene's germline CDR1 is MNHNS and CDR2 SASEGT.

The chain recombines TRBV9 with TRBJ2-7, with D possibly TRBD1 on 6 matching bases. The CDR3 length is 14 residues. The germline V and J ends were trimmed by 4 bases and 5 bases, with 16 bases remaining between them. Per germline, CDR1 SGDLS and CDR2 YYNGEE. The chain's CDR3 is CASSQDSWDNEQYF. The CDR3 DNA sequence: TGTGCCAGCAGCCAGGACAGTTGGGACAACGAGCAGTACTTC.

This clone was found a few times. J is TRBJ2-7 and V is TRBV9; tentative D call: TRBD2 (5 bases). The ends were cut back, 4 bases at V and 7 bases at J, with 15 bases in the middle. The germline gives CDR1 SGDLS, CDR2 YYNGEE. There are 13 residues in the CDR3. The CDR3 DNA reads TGTGCCAGCAGCCCTAGCTTGGAAGCGGAGCAGTACTTC. This codes for CASSPSLEAEQYF.

This chain links TRBV11-3 with TRBJ1-1, with a weak D call TRBD1 (5 bases). The germline CDR1 and CDR2 sequences are SGHNT and YENEEA. Trimming cost V 1 base and J 11 bases, with 11 bases left between them. CDR3 length: 12 amino acids. The CDR3 loop is CASSLARGQAFF. The CDR3 DNA reads as TGTGCCAGCAGCTTAGCGCGGGGCCAGGCTTTCTTT.

The gene calls are TRBV6-1 and TRBJ2-1; the match to TRBD2 covers 14 bases. The CDR3 extends over 15 amino acids. Germline values: CDR1 MNHNS, CDR2 SASEGT. Trimming cost V 6 bases and J 10 bases; bases outside gene matches: 8. As DNA, the CDR3 is TGTGCCAGCAGGACGGGACTAGCGGGAGCCAAGGAGCAGTTCTTC. Its translation: CASRTGLAGAKEQFF.